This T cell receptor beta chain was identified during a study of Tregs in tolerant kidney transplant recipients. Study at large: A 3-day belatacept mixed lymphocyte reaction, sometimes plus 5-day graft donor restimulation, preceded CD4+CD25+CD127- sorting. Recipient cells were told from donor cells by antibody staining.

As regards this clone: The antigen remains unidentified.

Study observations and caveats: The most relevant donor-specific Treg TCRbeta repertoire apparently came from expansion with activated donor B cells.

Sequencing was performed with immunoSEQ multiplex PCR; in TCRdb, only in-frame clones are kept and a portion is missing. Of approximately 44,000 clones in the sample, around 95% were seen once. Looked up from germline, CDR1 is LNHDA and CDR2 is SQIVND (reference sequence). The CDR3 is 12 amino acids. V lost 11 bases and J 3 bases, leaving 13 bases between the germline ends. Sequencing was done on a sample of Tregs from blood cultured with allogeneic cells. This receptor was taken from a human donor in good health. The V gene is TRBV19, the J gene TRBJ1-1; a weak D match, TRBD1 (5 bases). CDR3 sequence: CAGNLGDTEAFF. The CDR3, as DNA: TGTGCCGGGAACCTGGGGGACACTGAAGCTTTCTTT.